These T cell receptor beta chains were read from a single sample in a study of control samples from healthy donors and cancer patients. Measured with immunoSEQ multiplex PCR; TCRdb has only the in-frame clones, and not every one. The sample consists of more than 70,000 clones, about nine tenths of them appearing once. Specimen: PBMCs. The receptors were gathered from a man in his 60s with lung cancer. Both conserved end residues are trimmed from each CDR3.

v_call | cdr3_length | cdr3_aa
TRBV7-6 | 11 | ASSHDRDTEAF
TRBV5-1 | 13 | ASSLSLGGESPLH
TRBV5-8 | 11 | ASSPDRLYGYT
TRBV5-1 | 13 | ASSGTSGYTGELF
TRBV27 | 14 | ASRRTGELGYQPQH
TRBV18 | 14 | ASSPLSGSGANVLT
TRBV3-1/TRBV3-2 | 11 | ASRQATTDTQY
TRBV29-1 | 10 | SVVTGNQPQH
TRBV12-3/TRBV12-4 | 11 | ASSLGTDYGYT
TRBV10-3 | 12 | AIRSQGRNTEAF
TRBV6-5 | 13 | ASSPEGQLSIPLH
TRBV3-1/TRBV3-2 | 16 | ASSQEWGVGESRNTIY
TRBV15 | 17 | ATSSELYGTVYSNQPQH
TRBV5-4 | 11 | ASSLAIRDTQY
TRBV5-1 | 15 | ASNRDTGILRPYEQY
TRBV7-2 | 13 | ASSLPDRAGDEQF
TRBV28 | 13 | ASKDRGLLTGELF
TRBV10-2 | 11 | ASTGTGDYGYT
TRBV12-3/TRBV12-4 | 10 | ASSLRRTEAF
TRBV27 | 10 | ASSFTGYGYT
TRBV5-8 | 12 | ASSFWDRGTEAF
TRBV6-5 | 11 | AVKVDSNQPQH
TRBV4-1 | 14 | ASSQVRVGGNTEAF
TRBV6-5 | 14 | ASSYERRTSGNTIY
TRBV18 | 12 | ASSPGPGDQPQH
TRBV12-3/TRBV12-4 | 10 | ASSLVDYEQY
TRBV30 | 11 | AWSILAKNIQY
TRBV18 | 11 | ASSRESNEKLF
TRBV3-1/TRBV3-2 | 11 | ASRQEQNTEAF
TRBV5-4 | 11 | ASSLVGSEKLF
TRBV4-1 | 14 | ASSRDKPSSGNTIY
TRBV3-1/TRBV3-2 | 14 | ASSQIAGRSEETQY
TRBV10-3 | 11 | AISTQTTDTQY
TRBV6-5 | 12 | ASSPRVRMDTQY
TRBV7-9 | 13 | ASSLNVQGAKGYT
TRBV7-2 | 14 | ASSLKPGAGNYGYT
TRBV2 | 12 | ASSSGPENSPLH
TRBV6-5 | 12 | ASRQTGGREKLF
TRBV11-2 | 13 | ASSLAVSTTYEQY
TRBV14 | 13 | ASSQDADPDYGYT
TRBV11-2 | 13 | ASSLTGTANSPLH
TRBV10-3 | 10 | AIKQGNTEAF
TRBV24-1 | 11 | ATSAAANQPQH